This T cell receptor beta chain was found in a study of Ad26.COV2.S vaccination and SARS-CoV-2 variants. Study-wide background: This donor came from the COV1001 trial of Ad26.COV2.S.

Assay used: immunoSEQ multiplex PCR; TCRdb lists only in-frame clones, some missing. The sample includes fewer than 800,000 clones, roughly 90% of them seen just once. Noted treatment: about 20 received Ad26.COV2.S at low or high dose, single or two shots; 5 received placebo; per-sample allocation not given. Sampling happened 63 days after the first vaccine or placebo injection. The ends were cut back, 5 bases at V and 8 bases at J, with 19 bases in the middle. Germline CDR1 is SGHNT and CDR2 is YENEEA. The CDR3 is made up of 15 amino acids. Sample: peripheral blood, taken in a trial of Ad26.COV2.S vaccine versus placebo. This TCR was recovered from a person aged 18 to 65 who received the Ad26.COV2.S COVID-19 vaccine or a placebo. The chain employs TRBV11-3 and TRBJ2-4; perhaps TRBD1 as D (5 bases). CDR3 coding DNA: TGTGCCAGCAGCGCCACCCCAGGCAGGGATCACATTCAGTACTTC. Translating it yields CASSATPGRDHIQYF.